The 11 T cell receptor beta chains given below trace back to one sample, sequenced in a study of CD8+ T cells in alopecia areata. Sequencing templates came from extracted RNA that was reverse transcribed into cDNA. Profiled with immunoSEQ multiplex PCR; TCRdb holds only in-frame clones, not every one. The sample lists about 140,000 clones, 82% occurring once. Documented treatment: oral pan-JAK inhibitor, 5-10 mg twice daily. The source material was CD8+ T cells sorted from blood, sampled at week 4, from a patient treated with tofacitinib. The receptors derive from a human donor with alopecia areata.

J is TRBJ1-5 and V is TRBV2, with D possibly matching TRBD1 (5 bases). Trimming pared 8 bases from V and 3 bases from J, leaving 14 bases between. In germline, CDR1 is SNHLY, CDR2 FYNNEI. The CDR3 extends over 14 amino acids. CDR3 coding DNA: TGTGCCAGCCGCTCTTGGGGCGACAATCAGCCCCAGCATTTT. This sequence encodes CASRSWGDNQPQHF.

This clone was recorded only once. The chain joins TRBV15 to TRBJ1-4; D is perhaps TRBD1 (6 bases). Germline loops: CDR1 LNHNV, CDR2 YYDKDF (reference sequence). This CDR3 is built from 15 residues. The V gene lost 5 bases and the J gene lost 0 bases, with 10 bases spanning the gap. The CDR3 reads CATSSQGATNEKLFF. The DNA for the CDR3 is TGTGCCACCAGCTCACAGGGTGCAACTAATGAAAAACTGTTTTTT.

This clone was detected once. This sequence joins TRBV9 and TRBJ2-7; 12 nucleotides align to TRBD1. The CDR3 extends over 15 amino acids. CDR1 and CDR2 from the germline V gene are SGDLS and YYNGEE. Trimming at V came to 4 bases and at J to 0 bases, leaving 2 bases not matched to a gene. The CDR3 DNA is TGTGCCAGCAGCCCGGGACAGGGGGCCTCCTACGAGCAGTACTTC. Encoded protein: CASSPGQGASYEQYF.

The chain links TRBV5-4 to TRBJ1-1, with D tentatively TRBD1 (5 bases). This CDR3 region has 15 residues. CDR1 is SGHNT and CDR2 is YYREEE in the germline V gene (reference sequence). Trimming stripped 0 bases from V and 8 bases from J, with 17 bases between. The CDR3 is CASSLAAGRFPEAFF. In DNA, the CDR3 is TGTGCCAGCAGCTTGGCCGCAGGGAGGTTCCCCGAAGCTTTCTTT.

The chain is built from TRBV5-1 and TRBJ2-7, with D uncertain. CDR1 and CDR2 (germline): SGHRS, YFSETQ. The CDR3 length is 14 residues. Trimming took off 0 bases at V and 2 bases at J, with 9 bases between the two ends. The CDR3 nucleotides are TGCGCCAGCAGCTTGGGGTACCCCCCCTACGAGCAGTACTTC. Its protein is CASSLGYPPYEQYF.

The chain uses TRBV29-1 and TRBJ2-7, with TRBD1 matching over 9 bases. Looked up from germline, CDR1 is SQVTM and CDR2 is ANQGSEA. The CDR3 extends over 13 amino acids. V was clipped by 4 bases and J by 4 bases; unmatched bases: 5. This CDR3 reads CSVVGTGRYEQYF. The DNA of the CDR3 is TGCAGCGTTGTCGGGACAGGGCGGTACGAGCAGTACTTC.

The chain combines TRBV11-2 with TRBJ2-5; TRBD2 might be the D (5 bases). In germline, CDR1 is SGHAT, CDR2 FQNNGV. V was pared by 5 bases and J by 5 bases, with 9 bases between. This CDR3 spans 12 amino acids. DNA for the CDR3: TGTGCCAGCAGCGACTCTAGCGAGACCCAGTACTTC. The encoded protein is CASSDSSETQYF.

J is TRBJ2-5 and V is TRBV7-2; a weak D match, TRBD2 (6 bases). V lost 2 bases, J lost 5 bases, and 15 bases lay in between. The CDR3 consists of 15 residues. Germline V gene data show CDR1 as SGHTA and CDR2 as FQGNSA. CDR3 protein: CASSLSSGDGETQYF. The DNA for the CDR3 is TGTGCCAGCAGCTTAAGTTCGGGGGACGGGGAGACCCAGTACTTC.

The chain recombines TRBV7-8 with TRBJ2-7; 7 bases line up with TRBD2. Germline values: CDR1 SGHVS, CDR2 FQNEAQ. Germline trimming cut 7 bases from V and 0 bases from J; bases unmatched to any gene: 6. CDR3 length: 14 residues. The CDR3: CASTVGGSSYEQYF. The CDR3 nucleotides are TGTGCCAGCACAGTGGGGGGGAGCTCCTACGAGCAGTACTTC.

The chain carries TRBV11-1 and TRBJ2-5, with TRBD2 matching 12 bases. This CDR3 has 16 amino acids. V was pared by 5 bases and J by 4 bases, with 8 bases of the junction left unmatched. In germline, CDR1 is SGHAT, CDR2 FQDESV (reference sequence). The CDR3 DNA follows: TGTGCCAGCAGCCTTCCGACTAGCGGGGGCCCAGAGACCCAGTACTTC. Translated: CASSLPTSGGPETQYF. Using reference TRBV11-1 and TRBJ2-5 for the parts outside the CDR3, the full variable domain is EAEVAQSPRYKITEKSQAVAFWCDPISGHATLYWYRQILGQGPELLVQFQDESVVDDSQLPKDRFSAERLKGVDSTLKIQPAELGDSAMYLCASSLPTSGGPETQYFGPGTRLLVL.

V and J are TRBV5-6 and TRBJ1-4; D might be TRBD1 (5 bases). This CDR3 is 15 amino acids long. The V gene's germline CDR1 is SGHDT and CDR2 YYEEEE. V was clipped by 0 bases and J by 6 bases, with 12 bases between them. CDR3 residues: CASSLAGTTDEKLFF. The CDR3 bases are TGTGCCAGCAGCTTGGCCGGGACGACGGATGAAAAACTGTTTTTT.